The next 32 T cell receptor beta chains were all read from a single sample in a study of T cell changes during pregnancy in multiple sclerosis. The method was immunoSEQ multiplex PCR; TCRdb's version includes in-frame clones alone and lacks a portion of them. This table holds about 60,000 clones, 80% to 95% found once. The sequencing here drew on peripheral blood, taken in the first trimester of pregnancy. These receptors all stem from a female donor with multiple sclerosis, enrolled in a pregnancy study.

The chain is built from TRBV11-2 and TRBJ2-3; TRBD2 matches at 8 bases. After removal of 5 bases from V and 5 bases from J, the junction contained 6 bases not matched to a gene. The CDR3 has 14 residues. Germline V CDR1 and CDR2: SGHAT, FQNNGV. CDR3 amino acids: CASSPRLAKDTQYF. The CDR3 bases are TGTGCCAGCAGCCCAAGACTAGCGAAAGATACGCAGTATTTT. Full variable domain (outside the CDR3, taken from reference TRBV11-2 and TRBJ2-3): EAGVAQSPRYKIIEKRQSVAFWCNPISGHATLYWYQQILGQGPKLLIQFQNNGVVDDSQLPKDRFSAERLKGVDSTLKIQPAKLEDSAVYLCASSPRLAKDTQYFGPGTRLTVL.

The rearrangement links TRBV7-3 to TRBJ2-6; TRBD1 agrees at 8 bases. The ends lost 4 bases at V and 1 base at J; junction bases unmatched: 6. Germline CDR1 and CDR2: SGHTA and FQGTGA. This CDR3 contains 17 residues. CDR3 residues: CASSSAGGVSGANVLTF. CDR3 DNA sequence: TGTGCCAGCAGCTCCGCAGGGGGCGTATCTGGGGCCAACGTCCTGACTTTC.

V and J are TRBV6-5 and TRBJ2-6, with D possibly TRBD2 on 6 matching bases. Trimming took off 0 bases at V and 2 bases at J, with 8 bases between the two ends. The CDR3 spans 16 residues. The germline V gene encodes CDR1 MNHEY and CDR2 SVGAGI. The CDR3 is CASSYSGGPGANVLTF. CDR3 DNA: TGTGCCAGCAGTTACTCGGGGGGACCTGGGGCCAACGTCCTGACTTTC.

The chain employs TRBV7-2 and TRBJ2-2; TRBD2 might be the D (5 bases). CDR1 is SGHTA, CDR2 FQGNSA, per germline. Trimming cost V 6 bases and J 6 bases, with 14 bases left between them. The CDR3 has 14 amino acids. The chain's CDR3 is CASRRNGLAGELFF. In DNA, the CDR3 is TGTGCCAGCAGACGAAATGGACTGGCCGGGGAGCTGTTTTTT. Full variable domain (rest looked up from reference TRBV7-2 and TRBJ2-2): GAGVSQSPSNKVTEKGKDVELRCDPISGHTALYWYRQSLGQGLEFLIYFQGNSAPDKSGLPSDRFSAERTGGSVSTLTIQRTQQEDSAVYLCASRRNGLAGELFFGEGSRLTVL.

The chain links TRBV7-6 to TRBJ1-6; TRBD1 matches at 7 bases. Germline values: CDR1 SGHVS, CDR2 FNYEAQ. CDR3 length: 15 residues. V dropped 5 bases and J dropped 7; count of bases not matched to a gene: 8. The DNA for the CDR3 is TGTGCCAGCAGCCTGGGGACAGCGAGGAATTCACCCCTCCACTTT. Translation: CASSLGTARNSPLHF.

The chain is built from TRBV7-3 and TRBJ1-4; D is perhaps TRBD1 (6 bases). Trimming shortened V by 8 bases and J by 9 bases, and 16 bases separated the two germline ends. The germline CDR1 and CDR2 sequences are SGHTA and FQGTGA. This CDR3 region has 13 residues. CDR3 residues: CASGLGHPQKLFF. DNA of the CDR3: TGTGCCAGCGGACTGGGACATCCCCAAAAACTGTTTTTT.

V and J are TRBV29-1 and TRBJ2-7; 10 bases match TRBD1. Germline loops: CDR1 SQVTM, CDR2 ANQGSEA. Losses at the gene ends were 4 bases for V and 1 base for J; bases not matched to a gene: 4. This CDR3 spans 14 amino acids. The CDR3 DNA reads TGCAGCGTTGCCAGGGACAGGGGATCCTACGAGCAGTACTTC. Translation: CSVARDRGSYEQYF.

This rearrangement joins TRBV30 to TRBJ2-7; no clear D. Germline V lookup: CDR1 GTSNPN, CDR2 SVGIG (reference sequence). There are 12 residues in the CDR3. Trimming pared 5 bases from V and 6 bases from J, leaving 14 bases between. CDR3 sequence reads: CAWDTVSGEQYF. The CDR3 region has the DNA TGTGCCTGGGACACAGTATCCGGCGAGCAGTACTTC.

The gene calls are TRBV10-3 and TRBJ1-2; D is undetermined. CDR3 size: 14 residues. Trimming left V 5 bases short and J 7 bases short, with 17 bases between. Germline CDR1 ENHRY, CDR2 SYGVKD. The CDR3 protein is CAISQEGFEAGYTF. For the CDR3, the DNA is TGTGCCATCAGTCAAGAGGGTTTTGAGGCTGGCTACACCTTC.

The chain recombines TRBV7-3 with TRBJ1-4, with D possibly being TRBD1 (6 bases). The length of the CDR3 is 14 residues. The V and J ends lost 0 bases and 6 bases respectively, with 8 bases between them. Germline assignment: CDR1 SGHTA and CDR2 FQGTGA. The CDR3 here is CASSLTGGDEKLFF. CDR3 nucleotide sequence: TGTGCCAGCAGCTTAACAGGGGGGGATGAAAAACTGTTTTTT. Complete variable domain (other parts from reference TRBV7-3 and TRBJ1-4): GAGVSQTPSNKVTEKGKYVELRCDPISGHTALYWYRQSLGQGPEFLIYFQGTGAADDSGLPNDRFFAVRPEGSVSTLKIQRTERGDSAVYLCASSLTGGDEKLFFGSGTQLSVL.

The rearrangement uses TRBV4-3 and TRBJ1-4, with D unclear. V was shortened by 1 base and J by 1 base, with 10 bases between the two germline ends. CDR3 size: 16 residues. CDR1 is LGHNA and CDR2 is YSLEER in the germline V gene. The CDR3 DNA is TGCGCCAGCAGCCAAGCGTCCGGAGTAACTAATGAAAAACTGTTTTTT. Residues: CASSQASGVTNEKLFF.

The J gene is TRBJ2-1, the V gene TRBV5-1, with D maybe TRBD2 (6 bases). Trimming cost V 4 bases and J 0 bases, with 17 bases left between them. Germline V gene data show CDR1 as SGHRS and CDR2 as YFSETQ. This CDR3 is built from 17 residues. CDR3 in amino acids: CASSQSTGLSSYNEQFF. CDR3 sequence (DNA): TGCGCCAGCAGCCAAAGCACGGGACTCAGCTCCTACAATGAGCAGTTCTTC.

This rearrangement joins TRBV6-5 to TRBJ1-1, with TRBD1 identical over 7 bases. CDR1 and CDR2 from the germline V gene are MNHEY and SVGAGI. The CDR3 covers 13 residues. J lost 3 bases, V lost 6 bases, and 4 bases had no gene match. Here the CDR3 DNA reads TGTGCCAGCAGCGCAGGGGGGCACACTGAAGCTTTCTTT. Protein: CASSAGGHTEAFF.

The table lists this clone with a few counts. The rearrangement uses TRBV4-2 and TRBJ2-3, with D possibly being TRBD1 (6 bases). The CDR3 is made up of 14 amino acids. The V gene's germline CDR1 is LGHNA and CDR2 YNFKEQ. Trimming left V 0 bases short and J 8 bases short, with 12 bases between. The CDR3 bases are TGTGCCAGCAGCCAAGAACCGTACAGGGTTACGCAGTATTTT. Translating gives CASSQEPYRVTQYF.

This clone has a single count. The rearrangement links TRBV9 to TRBJ2-7, with D maybe TRBD2 (6 bases). Germline V gene data show CDR1 as SGDLS and CDR2 as YYNGEE. Trimming cost V 0 bases and J 6 bases, with 16 bases left between them. The CDR3 has 15 residues. The CDR3 DNA reads as TGTGCCAGCAGCGTAGTATCCGGGACTGGGGCCGAGCAGTACTTC. It codes for CASSVVSGTGAEQYF.

V usage is TRBV25-1 and J usage is TRBJ1-3; a weak D match, TRBD1 (5 bases). V lost 6 bases and J lost 3, with 15 bases in between. Germline CDR1 reads MGHDK; CDR2 reads SYGVNS. CDR3 length: 15 residues. The CDR3: CASRDAGLGGNTIYF. As DNA, the CDR3 is TGTGCCAGCAGGGACGCAGGGTTAGGTGGAAACACCATATATTTT.

This clone appeared a single time. The rearrangement uses TRBV5-1 and TRBJ2-1; a weak D match, TRBD1 (6 bases). The CDR3 length is 14 residues. Germline CDR1 is SGHRS and CDR2 is YFSETQ. Trimming took 0 bases from V and 12 from J, leaving 16 bases between them. CDR3 loop: CASSLDRAFSAQFF. The CDR3 nucleotides read TGCGCCAGCAGCTTGGACAGGGCCTTCTCAGCGCAGTTCTTC. The full variable domain, rest sourced from reference TRBV5-1 and TRBJ2-1, is KAGVTQTPRYLIKTRGQQVTLSCSPISGHRSVSWYQQTPGQGLQFLFEYFSETQRNKGNFPGRFSGRQFSNSRSEMNVSTLELGDSALYLCASSLDRAFSAQFFGPGTRLTVL.

The V call is TRBV5-8, the J call TRBJ1-5; tentative D call: TRBD1 (5 bases). In germline, CDR1 is SGHTS, CDR2 YDEGEE. Trimming removed 7 bases from V and 2 bases from J, with 16 bases in between. The CDR3 has 15 amino acids. Here the CDR3 reads CASSPRQGGNQPQHF. CDR3 coding DNA: TGTGCCAGCTCACCGAGGCAGGGCGGCAATCAGCCCCAGCATTTT. The entire variable domain, with the rest obtained from reference TRBV5-8 and TRBJ1-5, is as follows: EAGVTQSPTHLIKTRGQQATLRCSPISGHTSVYWYQQALGLGLQFLLWYDEGEERNRGNFPPRFSGRQFPNYSSELNVNALELEDSALYLCASSPRQGGNQPQHFGDGTRLSIL.

The chain has TRBV2 and TRBJ2-5; the D gene is possibly TRBD2 (5 bases). Trimming took off 5 bases at V and 7 bases at J, with 17 bases between the two ends. Germline CDR1 is SNHLY and CDR2 is FYNNEI. The CDR3 covers 14 residues. CDR3: CASSPGHQAGTQYF. Written as DNA, the CDR3 is TGTGCCAGCAGTCCCGGGCACCAGGCGGGGACCCAGTACTTC.

V gene TRBV4-3 combines with J gene TRBJ2-1; D might be TRBD2 (6 bases). The germline V and J ends were trimmed by 1 base and 0 bases, with 13 bases remaining between them. The CDR3 is 17 residues long. Germline values: CDR1 LGHNA, CDR2 YSLEER. As DNA, the CDR3 is TGCGCCAGCAGCCAAGTCCCCCTCGGGAGCTCCTACAATGAGCAGTTCTTC. Its protein product is CASSQVPLGSSYNEQFF.

This chain uses TRBV4-3 with TRBJ1-2; D gene ambiguous. V lost 1 base to trimming and J lost 8 bases, with 11 bases between them. The CDR3 extends over 13 amino acids. CDR1 LGHNA and CDR2 YSLEER come from the germline V gene. CDR3 DNA: TGCGCCAGCAGCCAAGTGGCCGCGGGGGGCTACACCTTC. This codes for CASSQVAAGGYTF.

The rearrangement uses TRBV10-2 and TRBJ2-7; the match to TRBD1 covers 9 bases. The V gene's germline CDR1 is WSHSY and CDR2 SAAADI. V gave up 10 bases and J gave up 1 base; unmatched junction bases: 5. This CDR3 region has 13 residues. CDR3 protein: CAISGQGSYEQYF. In nucleotides, the CDR3 is TGCGCCATTTCGGGACAGGGATCCTACGAGCAGTACTTC.

This sequence joins TRBV5-6 and TRBJ1-4, with D maybe TRBD1 (5 bases). The V end was cut by 0 bases, the J end by 0 bases, with 12 bases between. The CDR3 covers 17 residues. CDR1 is SGHDT, CDR2 YYEEEE, per germline. The chain's CDR3 is CASSLEGGTATNEKLFF. The CDR3 coding sequence is TGTGCCAGCAGCTTGGAAGGAGGGACGGCAACTAATGAAAAACTGTTTTTT.

The J gene is TRBJ2-7, the V gene TRBV19; the D gene is possibly TRBD1 (6 bases). This CDR3 has 14 residues. Trimming cost V 4 bases and J 1 base, with 11 bases left between them. Germline V lookup: CDR1 LNHDA, CDR2 SQIVND (reference sequence). CDR3 nucleotides: TGTGCCAGTAGTAACCCAGGGGAATCCTACGAGCAGTACTTC. Protein sequence: CASSNPGESYEQYF. The whole variable domain, remainder taken from reference TRBV19 and TRBJ2-7, is DGGITQSPKYLFRKEGQNVTLSCEQNLNHDAMYWYRQDPGQGLRLIYYSQIVNDFQKGDIAEGYSVSREKKESFPLTVTSAQKNPTAFYLCASSNPGESYEQYFGPGTRLTVT.

The chain links TRBV5-1 to TRBJ1-1; D is perhaps TRBD1 (5 bases). This CDR3 contains 14 residues. The germline gives CDR1 SGHRS, CDR2 YFSETQ. V was trimmed by 0 bases and J by 5 bases, leaving 11 bases between them. For the CDR3, the DNA is TGCGCCAGCAGCTTGGCAAGCAGGGATACTGAAGCTTTCTTT. Translation gives CASSLASRDTEAFF.

The chain carries TRBV6-1 and TRBJ2-7, with TRBD1 identical over 12 bases. The CDR3 runs 14 residues. Germline V gene lookup returns CDR1 MNHNS and CDR2 SASEGT. V was clipped by 6 bases and J by 6 bases; unmatched bases: 6. CDR3 nucleotides: TGTGCCAGCAGGGGACAGGGGGCCTTTGGCGAGCAGTACTTC. Its translation: CASRGQGAFGEQYF.

This clone has only a few counts. The rearrangement uses TRBV2 and TRBJ2-3; 7 positions match TRBD1. The CDR3 length is 14 residues. V gave up 5 bases and J gave up 1 base; unmatched junction bases: 3. CDR1 is SNHLY and CDR2 is FYNNEI in the germline V gene. Here the CDR3 reads CASSYTGGTDTQYF. CDR3 coding DNA: TGTGCCAGCAGTTACACAGGGGGCACAGATACGCAGTATTTT. Based on the CDR3 plus reference TRBV2 and TRBJ2-3, the full variable domain is EPEVTQTPSHQVTQMGQEVILRCVPISNHLYFYWYRQILGQKVEFLVSFYNNEISEKSEIFDDQFSVERPDGSNFTLKIRSTKLEDSAMYFCASSYTGGTDTQYFGPGTRLTVL.

This clone showed up just once. The chain links TRBV18 to TRBJ2-7, with 8 bases that match TRBD1. With V trimmed by 4 bases and J by 4 bases, 9 bases remained unmatched. The germline V gene encodes CDR1 KGHSH and CDR2 LQKENI. The length of the CDR3 is 15 residues. CDR3 amino acids: CASSLTRGLGYEQYF. The CDR3 DNA sequence: TGTGCCAGCTCACTAACCAGGGGGCTTGGGTACGAGCAGTACTTC.

This clone was detected only once. The chain uses TRBV5-1 and TRBJ1-2; 8 bases are a match to TRBD1. V lost 5 bases and J lost 2; bases outside the gene matches: 8. Germline CDR1 SGHRS, CDR2 YFSETQ. The length of the CDR3 is 15 residues. As DNA, the CDR3 is TGCGCCAGCAGGCGGGGACAGGCCTTAAACTATGGCTACACCTTC. As protein: CASRRGQALNYGYTF.

This clone was counted once. The gene calls are TRBV6-5 and TRBJ2-5; possible D gene TRBD2, 6 bases. CDR1 is MNHEY, CDR2 SVGAGI, per germline. Trimming pared 7 bases from V and 7 bases from J, leaving 10 bases between. This CDR3 has 11 residues. CDR3 nucleotides: TGTGCCAGCACCAACGGGGGGACCCAGTACTTC. Its protein is CASTNGGTQYF.

CDR3 amino acids: CASSGPQGGSNTEAFF. The CDR3 DNA follows: TGTGCCAGCAGCGGACCCCAGGGGGGATCGAACACTGAAGCTTTCTTT. This chain joins TRBV4-2 and TRBJ1-1, with 7 nucleotides matching TRBD1. The CDR3 extends over 16 amino acids. Germline CDR1 reads LGHNA; CDR2 reads YNFKEQ. V trimming: 5 bases; J trimming: 1 base; junction bases outside the gene matches: 10.

This chain connects TRBV5-4 to TRBJ1-4; D remains ambiguous. The CDR3 sequence is 15 residues long. V lost 3 bases and J 5 bases, leaving 14 bases between the germline ends. The germline gives CDR1 SGHNT, CDR2 YYREEE (reference sequence). CDR3 region: CASSSRPRLNEKLFF. The CDR3, as DNA: TGTGCCAGCAGCTCCAGGCCCCGTCTGAATGAAAAACTGTTTTTT.